This T cell receptor beta chain was recovered during a study of technical replicates of blood from a handful of donors. With V trimmed by 4 bases and J by 1 base, 10 bases remained unmatched. This CDR3 is 18 amino acids long. Germline-derived CDR1 and CDR2 are MNHNS and SASEGT. Produced via immunoSEQ multiplex PCR; TCRdb's table is partial and in-frame only. The data show tens of thousands of clones, more than 80% seen once. V gene TRBV6-1 combines with J gene TRBJ2-3; 11 bases map to TRBD2. Sample: T cells isolated from PBMCs. This clonotype was sampled from a human donor in good health. In DNA, the CDR3 is TGTGCCAGCAGTGTAGCGGGGGGGGTGTGGGCGGGCACAGATACGCAGTATTTT. Translating it yields CASSVAGGVWAGTDTQYF.